This T cell receptor beta chain was sequenced during a study of T cells in Graves' hyperthyroidism and ophthalmopathy. About the research overall: Peripheral blood was taken when the disease was first diagnosed, before any treatment began.

Note on this clonotype: Antigen specificity is unknown.

Template material for amplifying TCR beta CDR3 regions consisted of RNA transcripts. First-round RT-PCR targeting the TCR CDR3 was performed with the HTBI primer set. TCRdb passed the multiplex PCR reads through MiXCR, listing each CDR3 protein once. Of under 350,000 distinct CDR3 sequences in the sample, about 17% were seen once. Study-wide points: A model built on 13 V-J features separated ophthalmopathy from stable hyperthyroidism.

PBMCs were obtained from about 9 ml fresh peripheral blood. The specimen sequenced was blood. The clonotype comes from a woman in her fifties or sixties with Graves' ophthalmopathy.

The CDR3: CASSLGSGGRMGETQYF. The CDR3 DNA reads as TGCGCCAGCAGCTTGGGTAGCGGGGGCCGAATGGGGGAGACCCAGTACTTC. V and J are TRBV5-1 and TRBJ2-5; the match to TRBD2 covers 9 bases. J lost 5 bases, V lost 0 bases, and 11 bases had no gene match. Germline-derived CDR1 and CDR2 are SGHRS and YFSETQ. The CDR3 extends over 17 amino acids.